The 3 T cell receptor beta chains reported below all come from one sample, sequenced in a study of T cells in tuberculosis. The method was immunoSEQ multiplex PCR; TCRdb's version includes in-frame clones alone and lacks a portion of them. The sample has under 45,000 clones; about 93% are singletons. The sequencing input was PBMCs. These receptors originate from a donor between 10 and 35 years old with latent tuberculosis or without tuberculosis infection.

This clone was seen a handful of times. This rearrangement joins TRBV19 to TRBJ1-6; perhaps TRBD1 as D (6 bases). The CDR3 covers 15 residues. Germline V gene lookup returns CDR1 LNHDA and CDR2 SQIVND (reference sequence). Trimming took 5 bases from V and 10 from J, leaving 18 bases between them. The CDR3 coding sequence is TGTGCCAGTAGTGCGTCCACAGGGATCCAGTCACCCCTCCACTTT. Its protein is CASSASTGIQSPLHF.

The V gene is TRBV4-2, the J gene TRBJ1-1; 8 positions agree with TRBD1. The J segment lost 1 base and the V segment lost 5 bases, leaving 6 bases of the junction unmatched. CDR1 is LGHNA and CDR2 is YNFKEQ in the germline V gene. The CDR3 totals 15 residues. In DNA form, the CDR3 reads TGTGCCAGCAGCTCCCCGGACAGGGAGAACACTGAAGCTTTCTTT. Amino acids: CASSSPDRENTEAFF.

V is TRBV4-1 and J is TRBJ1-5; D unresolved. CDR1 and CDR2 (germline): MGHRA, YSYEKL. V shed 0 bases and J shed 2 bases, with 8 bases lying between them. CDR3 length: 15 residues. The CDR3, as DNA: TGCGCCAGCAGCCAAGATGGAGGACGCAATCAGCCCCAGCATTTT. This encodes CASSQDGGRNQPQHF.